The rows below give T cell receptor beta chains drawn from one sample of a study of T cell responses to AZD1222 COVID-19 vaccine. TCRdb's table, derived via immunoSEQ multiplex PCR, lists solely in-frame clones and lacks some. The sample contains 98,000 or so clones, 93% of which appear only once. Sequenced material: peripheral blood, taken on day 0 of AZD1222 vaccination. The receptors were sampled from an adult in good health. Each CDR3 is given with its conserved first and last residue. Fields, in order: clone size, D gene, J gene, V gene, CDR3 DNA, CDR3 protein. The D gene is left open where the match is weak. Clone sizes are given selectively: once, few, many, or a class where the clone is expanded.

clone size: once
D gene: TRBD2
J gene: TRBJ2-7
V gene: TRBV11-2
CDR3 DNA: TGTGCCAGCAGTCGGACTAGCGGGGTCTCCTACGAGCAGTACTTC
CDR3 protein: CASSRTSGVSYEQYF

clone size: -
D gene: -
J gene: TRBJ2-2
V gene: TRBV27
CDR3 DNA: TGTGCCAGCAGAGGGCATAACACCGGGGAGCTGTTTTTT
CDR3 protein: CASRGHNTGELFF

clone size: -
D gene: TRBD1
J gene: TRBJ1-2
V gene: TRBV7-2
CDR3 DNA: TGTGCCAGCAGCCCCCGACAGGGGGCTGTCTATGGCTACACCTTC
CDR3 protein: CASSPRQGAVYGYTF

clone size: -
D gene: TRBD1
J gene: TRBJ1-3
V gene: TRBV6-5
CDR3 DNA: TGTGCCAGCAGTTATACAGGGGGCGCCTCTGGAAACACCATATATTTT
CDR3 protein: CASSYTGGASGNTIYF

clone size: -
D gene: -
J gene: TRBJ2-7
V gene: TRBV29-1
CDR3 DNA: TGCAGCGTCGGTACTTTAGGTGAGCAGTACTTC
CDR3 protein: CSVGTLGEQYF

clone size: once
D gene: -
J gene: TRBJ1-4
V gene: TRBV9
CDR3 DNA: TGTGCCAGCAGCCCAGCGATAGGGAGGGGTGAAAAACTGTTTTTT
CDR3 protein: CASSPAIGRGEKLFF

clone size: -
D gene: -
J gene: TRBJ1-6
V gene: TRBV7-9
CDR3 DNA: TGTGCCAGCAGCTTTTCGACAGAAAATAATTCACCCCTCCACTTT
CDR3 protein: CASSFSTENNSPLHF

clone size: -
D gene: -
J gene: TRBJ1-1
V gene: TRBV19
CDR3 DNA: TGTGCCAGTAGTCCATGGTCTCAGAAAAACACTGAAGCTTTCTTT
CDR3 protein: CASSPWSQKNTEAFF

clone size: -
D gene: -
J gene: TRBJ2-5
V gene: TRBV27
CDR3 DNA: TGTGCCAGCGGGCCAACAGTAGAGACCCAGTACTTC
CDR3 protein: CASGPTVETQYF

clone size: -
D gene: -
J gene: TRBJ2-2
V gene: TRBV19
CDR3 DNA: TGTGCCACATTAAACCGGGCCTCAATGAACACCGGGGAGCTGTTTTTT
CDR3 protein: CATLNRASMNTGELFF